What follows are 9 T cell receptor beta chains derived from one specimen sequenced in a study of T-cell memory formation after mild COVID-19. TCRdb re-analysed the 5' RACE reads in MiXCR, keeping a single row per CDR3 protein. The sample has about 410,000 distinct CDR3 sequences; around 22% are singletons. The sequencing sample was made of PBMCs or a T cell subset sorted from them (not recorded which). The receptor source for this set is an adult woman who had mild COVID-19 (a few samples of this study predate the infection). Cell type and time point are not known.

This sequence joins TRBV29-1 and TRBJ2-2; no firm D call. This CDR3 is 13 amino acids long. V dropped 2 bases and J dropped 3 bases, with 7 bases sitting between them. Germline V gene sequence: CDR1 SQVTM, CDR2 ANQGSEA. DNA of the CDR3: TGCAGCGTTGAATCTGTACACACCGGGGAGCTGTTTTTT. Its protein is CSVESVHTGELFF.

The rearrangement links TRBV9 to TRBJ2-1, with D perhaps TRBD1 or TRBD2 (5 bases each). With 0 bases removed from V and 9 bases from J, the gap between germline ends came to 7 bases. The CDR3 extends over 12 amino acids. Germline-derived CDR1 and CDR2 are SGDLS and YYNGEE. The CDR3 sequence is CASSVGGTEQFF. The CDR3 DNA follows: TGTGCCAGCAGCGTAGGGGGGACTGAGCAGTTCTTC.

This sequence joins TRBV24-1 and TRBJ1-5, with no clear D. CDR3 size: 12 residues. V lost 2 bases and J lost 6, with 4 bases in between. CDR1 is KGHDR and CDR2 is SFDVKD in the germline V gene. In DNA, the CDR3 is TGTGCCACCAGTGATTGGGGTCAGCCCCAGCATTTT. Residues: CATSDWGQPQHF.

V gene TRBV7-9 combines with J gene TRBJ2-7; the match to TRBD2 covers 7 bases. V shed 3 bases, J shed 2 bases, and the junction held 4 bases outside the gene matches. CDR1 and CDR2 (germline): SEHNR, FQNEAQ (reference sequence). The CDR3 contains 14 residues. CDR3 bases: TGTGCCAGCAGCTTCACTAGCGCCGCCTACGAGCAGTACTTC. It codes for CASSFTSAAYEQYF.

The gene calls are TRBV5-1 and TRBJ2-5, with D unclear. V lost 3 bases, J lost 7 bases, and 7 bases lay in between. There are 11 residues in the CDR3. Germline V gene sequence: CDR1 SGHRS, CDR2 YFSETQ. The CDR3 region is CASSYEATQYF. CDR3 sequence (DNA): TGCGCCAGCAGCTACGAGGCGACCCAGTACTTC.

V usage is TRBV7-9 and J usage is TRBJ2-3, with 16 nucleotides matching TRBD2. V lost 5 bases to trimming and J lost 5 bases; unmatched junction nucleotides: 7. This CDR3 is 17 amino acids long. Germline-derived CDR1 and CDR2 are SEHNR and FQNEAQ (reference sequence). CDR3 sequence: CASSPSGTSGRGDTQYF. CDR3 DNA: TGTGCCAGCAGCCCGTCCGGGACTAGCGGGAGGGGAGATACGCAGTATTTT.

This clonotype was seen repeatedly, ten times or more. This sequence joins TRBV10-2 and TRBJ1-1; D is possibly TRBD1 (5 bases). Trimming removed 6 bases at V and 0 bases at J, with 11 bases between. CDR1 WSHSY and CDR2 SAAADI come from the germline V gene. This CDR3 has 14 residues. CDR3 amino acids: CASREGRLNTEAFF. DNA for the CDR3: TGCGCCAGCAGGGAGGGACGGCTGAACACTGAAGCTTTCTTT.

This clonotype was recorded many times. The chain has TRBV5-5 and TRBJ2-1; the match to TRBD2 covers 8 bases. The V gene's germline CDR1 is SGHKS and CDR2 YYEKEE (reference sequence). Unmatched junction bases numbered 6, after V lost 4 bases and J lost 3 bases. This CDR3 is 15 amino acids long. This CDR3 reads CASSGAGGNYNEQFF. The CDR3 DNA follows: TGTGCCAGCAGCGGGGCGGGAGGTAACTACAATGAGCAGTTCTTC. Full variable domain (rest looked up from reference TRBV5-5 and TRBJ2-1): DAGVTQSPTHLIKTRGQQVTLRCSPISGHKSVSWYQQVLGQGPQFIFQYYEKEERGRGNFPDRFSARQFPNYSSELNVNALLLGDSALYLCASSGAGGNYNEQFFGPGTRLTVL.

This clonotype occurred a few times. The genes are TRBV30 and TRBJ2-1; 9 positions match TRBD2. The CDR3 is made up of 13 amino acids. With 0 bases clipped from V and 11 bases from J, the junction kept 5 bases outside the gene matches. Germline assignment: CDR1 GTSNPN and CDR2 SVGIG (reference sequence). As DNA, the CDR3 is TGTGCCTGGAGTGTTCGCAGCGGGGGGAAGCAGTTCTTC. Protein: CAWSVRSGGKQFF. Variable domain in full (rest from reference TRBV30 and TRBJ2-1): SQTIHQWPATLVQPVGSPLSLECTVEGTSNPNLYWYRQAAGRGLQLLFYSVGIGQISSEVPQNLSASRPQDRQFILSSKKLLLSDSGFYLCAWSVRSGGKQFFGPGTRLTVL.